Listed here are 5 T cell receptor beta chains from one sample, sequenced in a study of blood T cell repertoires in COVID-19. Method: immunoSEQ multiplex PCR; TCRdb's copy keeps in-frame clones and lacks some. The data contain 250,000 to 350,000 clones, 88% of them singletons. Sample: peripheral blood. All receptors derive from a woman aged 25 to 39 who had recovered from COVID-19.

The chain employs TRBV5-1 and TRBJ1-4, with D maybe TRBD1 (6 bases). Germline CDR1 is SGHRS and CDR2 is YFSETQ. V was pared by 2 bases and J by 3 bases, with 14 bases between. This CDR3 spans 16 amino acids. The CDR3: CASSLGQSPSNEKLFF. Here the CDR3 DNA reads TGCGCCAGCAGCTTAGGACAGTCCCCCTCTAATGAAAAACTGTTTTTT.

This clone occurred once. In DNA form, the CDR3 reads TGCGCCAGCAGCTTCAGGGGTGGAGGCAGGGGGAACACTGAAGCTTTCTTT. Encoded protein: CASSFRGGGRGNTEAFF. This rearrangement joins TRBV5-1 to TRBJ1-1; D might be TRBD1 (6 bases). Germline V lookup: CDR1 SGHRS, CDR2 YFSETQ. Trimming shortened V by 2 bases and J by 1 base, and 18 bases separated the two germline ends. The CDR3 has 17 amino acids.

The V gene is TRBV5-5, the J gene TRBJ2-3; 9 bases map to TRBD2. The CDR3 is made up of 13 amino acids. V was clipped by 6 bases and J by 6 bases; unmatched bases: 5. Germline values: CDR1 SGHKS, CDR2 YYEKEE (reference sequence). Here the CDR3 reads CASITAGGDTQYF. DNA of the CDR3: TGTGCCAGCATCACGGCGGGGGGGGATACGCAGTATTTT.

The chain recombines TRBV3-1 (or the pseudogene TRBV3-2) with TRBJ2-3, with 11 bases aligning to TRBD2. Germline values: CDR1 LGHDT, CDR2 YNNKEL (reference sequence). The CDR3 spans 16 residues. Unmatched junction bases numbered 9, after V lost 1 base and J lost 9 bases. CDR3 in amino acids: CASSQATSGVQGTQYF. The CDR3 DNA reads TGTGCCAGCAGCCAAGCGACTAGCGGGGTGCAAGGGACGCAGTATTTT.

V and J are TRBV3-1 (or the pseudogene TRBV3-2) and TRBJ1-1; D possibly corresponds to TRBD1 (5 bases). The CDR3 covers 13 residues. Deletions cut 4 bases from V and 5 bases from J, with 11 bases between. Per the germline V gene, CDR1 is LGHDT and CDR2 is YNNKEL (reference sequence). The chain's CDR3 is CASSLRTSTEAFF. CDR3 bases: TGTGCCAGCAGCCTTCGGACAAGTACTGAAGCTTTCTTT.